These 29 T cell receptor beta chains were all obtained from the same sample, sequenced in a study of blood T cell repertoires in COVID-19. TCRdb's copy holds only in-frame clones and misses some; the assay was immunoSEQ multiplex PCR. The table records about 200,000 clones, around 80% of them present only once. The sequencing input was peripheral blood. These receptors were obtained from a man aged 50 to 60 with active or convalescent COVID-19.

This CDR3 reads CASSLGGQADTIYF. The CDR3, as DNA: TGTGCCAGCAGCTTAGGGGGACAGGCGGACACCATATATTTT. The chain carries TRBV7-2 and TRBJ1-3, with TRBD1 identical over 8 bases. With V trimmed by 1 base and J by 8 bases, 4 bases remained unmatched. The germline CDR1 and CDR2 sequences are SGHTA and FQGNSA. CDR3 length: 14 amino acids. Combining the CDR3 with reference TRBV7-2 and TRBJ1-3 gives the whole variable domain GAGVSQSPSNKVTEKGKDVELRCDPISGHTALYWYRQSLGQGLEFLIYFQGNSAPDKSGLPSDRFSAERTGGSVSTLTIQRTQQEDSAVYLCASSLGGQADTIYFGEGSWLTVV.

This clone was seen a few times. The V and J genes are TRBV9 and TRBJ1-2; possibly TRBD1 for D (5 bases). This CDR3 is 15 amino acids long. CDR1 is SGDLS, CDR2 YYNGEE, per germline. V lost 0 bases to trimming and J lost 4 bases, with 13 bases between them. DNA of the CDR3: TGTGCCAGCAGCGTAGGGGTGGGGCTGGGCTATGGCTACACCTTC. It codes for CASSVGVGLGYGYTF.

The chain links TRBV5-1 to TRBJ1-6, with D perhaps matching TRBD1 (5 bases). CDR3 size: 16 residues. Trimming removed 0 bases from V and 7 bases from J, with 14 bases in between. Per germline, CDR1 SGHRS and CDR2 YFSETQ. The CDR3 DNA follows: TGCGCCAGCAGCTTGGCCGGGGGATCTGCAAATTCACCCCTCCACTTT. Residues: CASSLAGGSANSPLHF.

The V gene is TRBV3-1 (or the pseudogene TRBV3-2), the J gene TRBJ1-2, with a weak D call TRBD1 (5 bases). V dropped 1 base and J dropped 4 bases, with 10 bases sitting between them. Germline CDR1 and CDR2: LGHDT and YNNKEL (reference sequence). This CDR3 region has 14 residues. CDR3 loop: CASSQAGSLYGYTF. The CDR3 DNA reads as TGTGCCAGCAGCCAAGCAGGGTCCCTCTATGGCTACACCTTC.

J is TRBJ2-2 and V is TRBV6-2 or TRBV6-3, with TRBD1 identical over 8 bases. Germline CDR1 is MNHEY and CDR2 is SVGEGT. J gave up 3 bases and V 6 bases, and 9 bases lay outside the gene matches. The CDR3 consists of 16 residues. The CDR3 loop reads CASSLRQGTDTGELFF. Here the CDR3 DNA reads TGTGCCAGCAGCCTCCGACAGGGGACGGACACCGGGGAGCTGTTTTTT.

This clone occurred once. V gene TRBV2 combines with J gene TRBJ1-5; D is unclear. CDR3 length equals 16 residues. The V gene's germline CDR1 is SNHLY and CDR2 FYNNEI. Trimming took off 3 bases at V and 0 bases at J, with 12 bases between the two ends. The CDR3 reads CASSDRDIDSNQPQHF. CDR3 nucleotide sequence: TGTGCCAGCAGTGATCGTGACATTGATAGCAATCAGCCCCAGCATTTT. The whole variable domain, remainder taken from reference TRBV2 and TRBJ1-5, is EPEVTQTPSHQVTQMGQEVILRCVPISNHLYFYWYRQILGQKVEFLVSFYNNEISEKSEIFDDQFSVERPDGSNFTLKIRSTKLEDSAMYFCASSDRDIDSNQPQHFGDGTRLSIL.

This clone turned up a few times. The rearrangement links TRBV2 to TRBJ2-2; weak D call: TRBD1 (5 bases). Germline loops: CDR1 SNHLY, CDR2 FYNNEI. V lost 7 bases and J 4 bases, leaving 13 bases between the germline ends. The CDR3 contains 14 residues. The CDR3 reads CASNPQGGTGELFF. The CDR3 coding sequence is TGTGCCAGCAACCCCCAGGGTGGCACCGGGGAGCTGTTTTTT.

The chain joins TRBV18 to TRBJ2-7; 15 bases are shared with TRBD2. The V and J ends lost 1 base and 12 bases, in that order; junction bases with no gene match: 19. The CDR3 loop spans 19 amino acids. Germline V gives CDR1 KGHSH, CDR2 LQKENI. CDR3 coding DNA: TGTGCCAGCTCACCACGGGCCGGGACTAGCGGGAGGATTCCCTTCAATCCGTACTTC. This sequence encodes CASSPRAGTSGRIPFNPYF.

This chain joins TRBV9 and TRBJ2-3, with 9 bases identical to TRBD1. The CDR3 covers 15 residues. Trimming at V came to 0 bases and at J to 3 bases, leaving 2 bases not matched to a gene. Germline V gives CDR1 SGDLS, CDR2 YYNGEE. The CDR3 DNA follows: TGTGCCAGCAGCGTAGCGGACAGGGGTACAGATACGCAGTATTTT. Translation gives CASSVADRGTDTQYF.

V gene TRBV12-3 or TRBV12-4 combines with J gene TRBJ2-7; 9 bases match TRBD2. This CDR3 comprises 13 residues. The J segment lost 6 bases and the V segment lost 5 bases, leaving 5 bases of the junction unmatched. CDR3 residues: CASSMGLAGEQYV. DNA of the CDR3: TGTGCCAGCAGTATGGGACTAGCTGGCGAGCAGTACGTC.

The chain has TRBV9 and TRBJ1-4; D is perhaps TRBD1 (6 bases). Germline V gives CDR1 SGDLS, CDR2 YYNGEE. V lost 0 bases, J lost 7 bases, and 10 bases lay in between. The CDR3 covers 14 residues. This CDR3 is CASSVGQVTEKLFF. Here the CDR3 DNA reads TGTGCCAGCAGCGTAGGACAGGTTACTGAAAAACTGTTTTTT.

CDR3 residues: CASLPKGGNRTYEQYF. The CDR3 DNA is TGTGCCAGCCTACCTAAAGGGGGCAACCGGACCTACGAGCAGTACTTC. J is TRBJ2-7 and V is TRBV9; TRBD1 aligns across 7 bases. J gave up 2 bases and V 7 bases, and 15 bases lay outside the gene matches. The CDR3 extends over 16 amino acids. Germline CDR1 SGDLS, CDR2 YYNGEE.

This sequence joins TRBV5-1 and TRBJ2-5, with 7 bases that match TRBD1. The J segment lost 3 bases and the V segment lost 2 bases, leaving 4 bases of the junction unmatched. The CDR3 consists of 14 residues. In germline, CDR1 is SGHRS, CDR2 YFSETQ. The CDR3 DNA is TGCGCCAGCAGCTTATTGGGGACAGAAGAGACCCAGTACTTC. Amino acid sequence: CASSLLGTEETQYF.

The J gene is TRBJ2-5, the V gene TRBV5-1; 9 positions match TRBD2. Germline V lookup: CDR1 SGHRS, CDR2 YFSETQ. Losses at the gene ends were 1 base for V and 1 base for J; bases not matched to a gene: 2. CDR3 length: 15 residues. Here the CDR3 reads CASSLLTSGQETQYF. CDR3 in DNA: TGCGCCAGCAGCTTGCTGACTAGCGGCCAAGAGACCCAGTACTTC. The full variable domain, rest sourced from reference TRBV5-1 and TRBJ2-5, is KAGVTQTPRYLIKTRGQQVTLSCSPISGHRSVSWYQQTPGQGLQFLFEYFSETQRNKGNFPGRFSGRQFSNSRSEMNVSTLELGDSALYLCASSLLTSGQETQYFGPGTRLLVL.

The chain couples TRBV28 to TRBJ2-7, with TRBD2 identical over 9 bases. The CDR3 has 18 residues. Trimming removed 2 bases from V and 2 bases from J; junction bases left unmatched: 13. Germline CDR1 MDHEN, CDR2 SYDVKM. As DNA, the CDR3 is TGTGCCAGCAGTTTAAACGTCGAGCTGAAGCGGGGGGCCTACGAGCAGTACTTC. Translation: CASSLNVELKRGAYEQYF.

This CDR3 reads CASSQFGGRYEQYF. The CDR3 DNA reads TGTGCCAGCAGTCAATTTGGCGGCCGCTACGAGCAGTACTTC. The chain couples TRBV6-6 to TRBJ2-7; D remains unclear. V was clipped by 5 bases and J by 3 bases, with 14 bases between them. CDR1 is MNHNY and CDR2 is SVGAGI in the germline V gene (reference sequence). There are 14 residues in the CDR3.

The J gene is TRBJ1-6, the V gene TRBV5-1; D is uncertain. The V end lost 0 bases, the J end lost 4 bases, and 20 bases lay between the germline ends. Looked up from germline, CDR1 is SGHRS and CDR2 is YFSETQ. This CDR3 has 19 residues. For the CDR3, the DNA is TGCGCCAGCAGCTTGGAACCCACTCGCCATTCGAAATATAATTCACCCCTCCACTTT. Amino acid sequence: CASSLEPTRHSKYNSPLHF.

This clone was counted between two and nine times. The J gene is TRBJ2-3, the V gene TRBV5-4; 9 bases map to TRBD2. CDR3 size: 19 residues. Trimming took 4 bases from V and 2 from J; bases not matched to a gene: 17. From germline, CDR1 is SGHNT and CDR2 YYREEE (reference sequence). The CDR3, as DNA: TGTGCCAGCAGCCCCCCCGGAGTTATGAGCGGGGGGACCACAGATACGCAGTATTTT. This sequence encodes CASSPPGVMSGGTTDTQYF.

The CDR3 bases are TGTGCCAGCTCACCAGATACTAGCGGGGTGTTCCAAGAGACCCAGTACTTC. Its translation: CASSPDTSGVFQETQYF. The chain is built from TRBV18 and TRBJ2-5; 10 bases line up with TRBD2. CDR3 length: 17 amino acids. J was trimmed by 1 base and V by 2 bases; bases with no gene match: 7. CDR1 is KGHSH, CDR2 LQKENI, per germline. The variable domain in full, with the rest retrieved from reference TRBV18 and TRBJ2-5, is NAGVMQNPRHLVRRRGQEARLRCSPMKGHSHVYWYRQLPEEGLKFMVYLQKENIIDESGMPKERFSAEFPKEGPSILRIQQVVRGDSAAYFCASSPDTSGVFQETQYFGPGTRLLVL.

The chain joins TRBV5-6 to TRBJ1-1, with a possible D match to TRBD1 (6 bases). The CDR3 has 18 residues. The germline gives CDR1 SGHDT, CDR2 YYEEEE. The V end lost 0 bases, the J end lost 0 bases, and 18 bases lay between the germline ends. In DNA form, the CDR3 reads TGTGCCAGCAGCTTGGCCGCAGGGGTGCCCCTTATGAACACTGAAGCTTTCTTT. It specifies CASSLAAGVPLMNTEAFF.

The chain carries TRBV29-1 and TRBJ2-5; possible D gene TRBD1, 5 bases. CDR1 is SQVTM, CDR2 ANQGSEA, per germline. Trimming removed 8 bases from V and 4 bases from J, with 14 bases in between. CDR3 length: 12 residues. CDR3 amino acids: CSSWGPGETQYF. The CDR3 nucleotides read TGCAGCTCCTGGGGCCCCGGAGAGACCCAGTACTTC.

This clone appeared once. V and J are TRBV3-1 (or the pseudogene TRBV3-2) and TRBJ1-1; D is uncertain. This CDR3 has 12 residues. Trimming cost V 4 bases and J 1 base, with 4 bases left between them. CDR1 is LGHDT, CDR2 YNNKEL, per germline (reference sequence). This CDR3 reads CASSLSNTEAFF. The CDR3 DNA is TGTGCCAGCAGCCTCTCGAACACTGAAGCTTTCTTT.

The chain joins TRBV9 to TRBJ2-3; 7 bases are shared with TRBD2. Trimming removed 0 bases from V and 5 bases from J; junction bases left unmatched: 6. The CDR3 extends over 15 amino acids. The germline V gene has CDR1 SGDLS and CDR2 YYNGEE. The CDR3 loop reads CASSVGPAGLDTQYF. The CDR3 DNA follows: TGTGCCAGCAGCGTAGGGCCAGCGGGGCTAGATACGCAGTATTTT.

The chain combines TRBV2 with TRBJ2-7; 7 bases align to TRBD1. Trimming removed 8 bases from V and 3 bases from J; junction bases left unmatched: 4. The CDR3 is 12 amino acids. Looked up from germline, CDR1 is SNHLY and CDR2 is FYNNEI. The CDR3 nucleotides are TGTGCCAGCCTCCGACAGGGCTACGAGCAGTACTTC. Translating gives CASLRQGYEQYF.

This clone was seen a single time. The chain carries TRBV18 and TRBJ1-3; 10 bases match TRBD1. Germline-derived CDR1 and CDR2 are KGHSH and LQKENI. With 5 bases clipped from V and 0 bases from J, the junction kept 10 bases outside the gene matches. The CDR3 has 18 amino acids. CDR3 residues: CASSVRTGGLYSGNTIYF. Here the CDR3 DNA reads TGTGCCAGCTCAGTACGGACAGGGGGACTCTACTCTGGAAACACCATATATTTT.

This clone is a singleton in its sample. The V call is TRBV15, the J call TRBJ1-4; TRBD1 is a possible D gene (5 bases). CDR3 size: 14 residues. Germline V CDR1 and CDR2: LNHNV, YYDKDF (reference sequence). Between the trimmed V and J ends, which lost 3 bases and 8 bases, there was a span of 13 bases. DNA for the CDR3: TGTGCCACCAGCAGGCGCAGGGAGGGCGAAAAACTGTTTTTT. This sequence encodes CATSRRREGEKLFF.

The chain has TRBV2 and TRBJ1-5, with D tentatively TRBD1 (5 bases). Trimming pared 9 bases from V and 4 bases from J, leaving 13 bases between. The germline V gene encodes CDR1 SNHLY and CDR2 FYNNEI. The CDR3 length is 13 residues. The CDR3 DNA sequence: TGTGCCAGTTCCGGACAACAAAATCAGCCCCAGCATTTT. Protein sequence: CASSGQQNQPQHF. Full variable domain (rest looked up from reference TRBV2 and TRBJ1-5): EPEVTQTPSHQVTQMGQEVILRCVPISNHLYFYWYRQILGQKVEFLVSFYNNEISEKSEIFDDQFSVERPDGSNFTLKIRSTKLEDSAMYFCASSGQQNQPQHFGDGTRLSIL.

The chain has TRBV10-1 and TRBJ2-1; tentative D call: TRBD2 (5 bases). With 0 bases removed from V and 7 bases from J, the gap between germline ends came to 19 bases. Per germline, CDR1 WNHNN and CDR2 SYGVQD (reference sequence). The CDR3 consists of 17 residues. As DNA, the CDR3 is TGCGCCAGCAGTGAGTCGAGGTTCAGATTACTAGGGAATGAGCAGTTCTTC. Translating gives CASSESRFRLLGNEQFF.

This chain links TRBV7-2 with TRBJ1-2; D is uncertain. Between the trimmed V and J ends, which lost 5 bases and 3 bases, there was a span of 13 bases. The CDR3 totals 14 residues. CDR1 SGHTA and CDR2 FQGNSA come from the germline V gene. The CDR3 region has the DNA TGTGCCAGCAGCCCCCGCTGGCCCTACTATGGCTACACCTTC. Translating gives CASSPRWPYYGYTF.